Listed below are T cell receptor beta chains from one sample, sequenced in a study of cytomegalovirus exposure and HLA in healthy donors. Sequencing used immunoSEQ multiplex PCR; TCRdb keeps in-frame clones, though not all of them. The data show more than 150,000 clones, 84% seen once. What was sequenced was PBMCs. The receptors stem from a boy between 2 and 10 years old in good health and CMV-seronegative. CDR3s include the opening cysteine and the closing phenylalanine or tryptophan. A D gene is named only where the DNA matches it firmly. Size is omitted from some rows. Given values are once, few, many or a class for expanded clones.

size	length	V	J	D	DNA	CDR3
NA	12	TRBV11-2	TRBJ2-1	TRBD2	TGTGCCAGCAGCTTAGGCGGGGGTGAGCAGTTCTTC	CASSLGGGEQFF
NA	15	TRBV4-1	TRBJ2-1	TRBD2	TGCGCCAGCAGCCGCGGGCTAGCGGGAGTCGCTGAGCAGTTCTTC	CASSRGLAGVAEQFF
NA	14	TRBV5-6	TRBJ1-2	TRBD1	TGTGCCAGCAGCTTGATAACAGGGGTTTATGGCTACACCTTC	CASSLITGVYGYTF
NA	16	TRBV6-1	TRBJ1-4	NA	TGTGCCAGCAGTGAAAAAGGGGGGGCTGGGAATGAAAAACTGTTTTTT	CASSEKGGAGNEKLFF
NA	20	TRBV30	TRBJ1-6	NA	TGTGCCTGGAGACCCTTGTCAACCGGTTACGAGTTCTCCTATAATTCACCCCTCCACTTT	CAWRPLSTGYEFSYNSPLHF
NA	15	TRBV9	TRBJ1-5	NA	TGTGCCAGCAGCGCTGGGGGGGGGCGAAATCAGCCCCAGCATTTT	CASSAGGGRNQPQHF
NA	16	TRBV7-9	TRBJ2-7	TRBD1	TGTGCCAGCAGCCAATTCCGGACAGGGGGCGCGTACGAGCAGTACTTC	CASSQFRTGGAYEQYF
NA	14	TRBV6-5	TRBJ1-3	NA	TGTGCCAGCAGTTTCCAGGGCTCTGGAAACACCATATATTTT	CASSFQGSGNTIYF
NA	16	TRBV15	TRBJ2-1	TRBD1	TGTGCCACCAGCAGAGGATGGACAGGGGATGGAAATGAGCAGTTCTTC	CATSRGWTGDGNEQFF
few	14	TRBV5-6	TRBJ2-3	NA	TGTGCCAGCAGCTTGGCGGGAAATACAGATACGCAGTATTTT	CASSLAGNTDTQYF
NA	16	TRBV9	TRBJ2-3	TRBD1	TGTGCCAGCAGCGTCACCGGGACAGGGAGCACAGATACGCAGTATTTT	CASSVTGTGSTDTQYF
few	17	TRBV7-9	TRBJ2-3	TRBD2	TGTGCCAGCAGCTACGGGACTAGCGGGGAGAACACAGATACGCAGTATTTT	CASSYGTSGENTDTQYF
NA	14	TRBV2	TRBJ2-5	NA	TGTGCCAGCAAAAGCGACAGAGGGGGAGAGACCCAGTACTTC	CASKSDRGGETQYF
few	13	TRBV2	TRBJ1-4	TRBD1	TGTGCCAGCCAGGGGGCGCGAGCTGAAAAACTGTTTTTT	CASQGARAEKLFF
NA	13	TRBV30	TRBJ2-7	TRBD1	TGTGCCTGGGGGACAGGGAGTGGCTACGAGCAGTACTTC	CAWGTGSGYEQYF
NA	16	TRBV5-5	TRBJ1-1	TRBD1	TGTGCCAGCAGTCGGGGACAGGGGGCTTCGAACACTGAAGCTTTCTTT	CASSRGQGASNTEAFF